These 30 T cell receptor beta chains came from one sample sequenced in a study of T cell responses to AZD1222 COVID-19 vaccine. Profiling relied on immunoSEQ multiplex PCR, and the TCRdb table lists in-frame clones only, not all of them. The sample lists almost 80,000 clones, around 87% seen once, with 24% in the top ten. The input for sequencing was peripheral blood, taken on day 0 of AZD1222 vaccination. The receptor set was obtained from an adult in good health.

The chain has TRBV5-4 and TRBJ2-5; a possible D gene is TRBD2 (5 bases). Germline V gives CDR1 SGHNT, CDR2 YYREEE (reference sequence). V gave up 2 bases and J gave up 5 bases, with 13 bases separating them. The CDR3 runs 14 residues. The CDR3 sequence: CASSFPEGGETQYF. DNA of the CDR3: TGTGCCAGCAGCTTCCCAGAGGGCGGGGAGACCCAGTACTTC.

The chain has TRBV6-1 and TRBJ2-5; 12 bases fit TRBD1. CDR1 is MNHNS and CDR2 is SASEGT in the germline V gene. This CDR3 region has 18 residues. V lost 1 base, J lost 6 bases, and 12 bases stayed unmatched. The CDR3 reads CASSEGFVGTGGRKTQYF. CDR3 coding DNA: TGTGCCAGCAGTGAAGGGTTTGTTGGGACAGGGGGCAGAAAGACCCAGTACTTC.

The rearrangement joins TRBV28 to TRBJ1-5; 7 positions match TRBD1. From germline, CDR1 is MDHEN and CDR2 SYDVKM. There are 14 residues in the CDR3. J gave up 7 bases and V 6 bases, and 9 bases lay outside the gene matches. The CDR3 protein is CASSYGDSLQPQHF. CDR3 DNA: TGTGCCAGCAGCTACGGGGACAGCCTCCAGCCCCAGCATTTT.

The chain is built from TRBV7-9 and TRBJ1-5, with D unresolved. The germline CDR1 and CDR2 sequences are SEHNR and FQNEAQ (reference sequence). The CDR3 length is 14 residues. Deletions cut 5 bases from V and 0 bases from J, with 8 bases between. The CDR3 protein is CASSAGVSNQPQHF. DNA of the CDR3: TGTGCCAGCAGCGCCGGGGTTAGCAATCAGCCCCAGCATTTT.

The chain recombines TRBV12-3 or TRBV12-4 with TRBJ1-5, with unresolved D. V dropped 6 bases and J dropped 5 bases, with 8 bases sitting between them. This CDR3 region has 12 residues. The CDR3 here is CASRTDYQPQHF. The CDR3, as DNA: TGTGCCAGCAGGACTGACTATCAGCCCCAGCATTTT.

The chain carries TRBV7-9 and TRBJ1-4; unclear D gene. Germline values: CDR1 SEHNR, CDR2 FQNEAQ (reference sequence). The CDR3 has 14 residues. The V end lost 1 base, the J end lost 8 bases, and 11 bases lay between the germline ends. Here the CDR3 DNA reads TGTGCCAGCAGCTTAGATAGGGAAAGCGAAAAACTGTTTTTT. Translating it yields CASSLDRESEKLFF.

The chain couples TRBV19 to TRBJ1-3; the match to TRBD1 covers 7 bases. This CDR3 has 15 residues. Trimming cost V 6 bases and J 3 bases; bases outside gene matches: 8. The germline V gene has CDR1 LNHDA and CDR2 SQIVND (reference sequence). The DNA of the CDR3 is TGTGCCAGTAGCCCCCGGACAGGCGGTGGAAACACCATATATTTT. Translated: CASSPRTGGGNTIYF.

V is TRBV28 and J is TRBJ1-2; TRBD1 matches at 7 bases. The germline V gene encodes CDR1 MDHEN and CDR2 SYDVKM. With 3 bases clipped from V and 5 bases from J, the junction kept 9 bases outside the gene matches. The CDR3 consists of 15 residues. CDR3 in DNA: TGTGCCAGCAGTTTGGGACCGGGACAGCGGTATGGCTACACCTTC. As protein: CASSLGPGQRYGYTF.

This clone came up once. The chain links TRBV7-9 to TRBJ1-1; D is unclear. V was clipped by 3 bases and J by 11 bases, with 19 bases between them. The CDR3 totals 14 residues. Looked up from germline, CDR1 is SEHNR and CDR2 is FQNEAQ (reference sequence). CDR3 coding DNA: TGTGCCAGCAGCTTGGCCACCTCCTCCCGGGCGGCTTTCTTT. This sequence encodes CASSLATSSRAAFF.

The chain couples TRBV6-5 to TRBJ1-1, with D possibly TRBD1 on 5 matching bases. The V and J ends lost 6 bases and 11 bases respectively, with 22 bases between them. CDR1 and CDR2 (germline): MNHEY, SVGAGI. The CDR3 has 14 residues. The DNA for the CDR3 is TGTGCCAGCAGCCAGGGACCGGAACGGTCCTTGGCTTTCTTT. It codes for CASSQGPERSLAFF.

The rearrangement links TRBV6-6 to TRBJ2-1; 11 bases align to TRBD2. Germline values: CDR1 MNHNY, CDR2 SVGAGI (reference sequence). The ends lost 2 bases at V and 5 bases at J; junction bases unmatched: 5. The CDR3 extends over 16 amino acids. The CDR3 loop is CASSYPIAGGDNEQFF. The CDR3 DNA sequence: TGTGCCAGCAGTTACCCCATAGCGGGAGGGGACAATGAGCAGTTCTTC.

V and J are TRBV13 and TRBJ2-1; D is unclear. Germline CDR1 is PRHDT and CDR2 is FYEKMQ (reference sequence). Trimming cost V 1 base and J 7 bases, with 5 bases left between them. This CDR3 contains 12 residues. CDR3 residues: CASSLASNEQFF. The DNA for the CDR3 is TGTGCCAGCAGCTTAGCCAGTAATGAGCAGTTCTTC.

V and J are TRBV7-9 and TRBJ1-3, with 7 nucleotides matching TRBD1. V lost 5 bases, J lost 1 base, and 2 bases stayed unmatched. This CDR3 contains 14 residues. From germline, CDR1 is SEHNR and CDR2 FQNEAQ (reference sequence). This CDR3 is CASSTGVSGNTIYF. The CDR3 bases are TGTGCCAGCAGCACAGGGGTGTCTGGAAACACCATATATTTT.

The gene calls are TRBV9 and TRBJ1-3; the D is unclear. This CDR3 region has 15 residues. Deletions cut 3 bases from V and 0 bases from J, with 10 bases between. Germline lookup yields CDR1 SGDLS and CDR2 YYNGEE. CDR3 amino acids: CASSAGGSSGNTIYF. The CDR3 nucleotides read TGTGCCAGCAGCGCCGGAGGGAGCTCTGGAAACACCATATATTTT.

Details on this clone: One end of the junction varies from germline; a read error may be responsible. This chain connects TRBV7-3 to TRBJ2-1, with D hard to call. Germline values: CDR1 SGHTA, CDR2 FQGTGA. This CDR3 comprises 14 residues. Written as DNA, the CDR3 is TGTGCCAGCAGCTTAGTGGGCGGATACAATGGGCAGTTCTTC. Translating it yields CASSLVGGYNGQFF.

The CDR3 loop reads CASSYSWADTEAFF. CDR3 nucleotide sequence: TGTGCCAGCAGTTACTCGTGGGCAGACACTGAAGCTTTCTTT. The V gene is TRBV6-5, the J gene TRBJ1-1; no clear D. From germline, CDR1 is MNHEY and CDR2 SVGAGI. V lost 0 bases and J 3 bases, leaving 8 bases between the germline ends. The CDR3 covers 14 residues.

The chain carries TRBV28 and TRBJ2-4; D possibly corresponds to TRBD1 (5 bases). V shed 5 bases and J shed 2 bases, with 10 bases lying between them. Per the germline V gene, CDR1 is MDHEN and CDR2 is SYDVKM. This CDR3 is built from 14 residues. CDR3 loop: CASSTYRSKNIQYF. The CDR3 region has the DNA TGTGCCAGCAGTACATACAGGTCCAAAAACATTCAGTACTTC.

V usage is TRBV6-5 and J usage is TRBJ1-6, with D tentatively TRBD1 (5 bases). The CDR3 is 12 amino acids. Per the germline V gene, CDR1 is MNHEY and CDR2 is SVGAGI. V was pared by 7 bases and J by 10 bases, with 11 bases between. The CDR3 coding sequence is TGTGCCAGCAAAGGGGCGGACTCACCCCTCCACTTT. Its translation: CASKGADSPLHF.

This rearrangement joins TRBV7-9 to TRBJ1-5; the D gene is possibly TRBD1 (6 bases). CDR1 is SEHNR and CDR2 is FQNEAQ in the germline V gene (reference sequence). Trimming left V 5 bases short and J 4 bases short, with 21 bases between. The CDR3 has 17 amino acids. CDR3 region: CASSNTYEWTENQPQHF. CDR3 bases: TGTGCCAGCAGCAATACCTATGAATGGACAGAGAATCAGCCCCAGCATTTT.

The CDR3 sequence: CASGLRGPYSNQPQHF. DNA for the CDR3: TGTGCTAGTGGTTTGAGGGGCCCTTATAGCAATCAGCCCCAGCATTTT. The V call is TRBV12-5, the J call TRBJ1-5; D is possibly TRBD1 (5 bases). CDR1 LGHNT and CDR2 FRNRAP come from the germline V gene. This CDR3 contains 16 residues. The V end was cut by 2 bases, the J end by 0 bases, with 11 bases between.

The rearrangement joins TRBV7-6 to TRBJ1-3; D gene uncertain. The CDR3 length is 17 residues. V was shortened by 2 bases and J by 0 bases, with 14 bases between the two germline ends. Germline lookup yields CDR1 SGHVS and CDR2 FNYEAQ. Here the CDR3 DNA reads TGTGCCAGCAGCTTACTGCCCCCCTCGCGCTCTGGAAACACCATATATTTT. Translated, it gives CASSLLPPSRSGNTIYF.

The chain couples TRBV19 to TRBJ1-4; D unresolved. The V end was cut by 5 bases, the J end by 0 bases, with 13 bases between. The germline CDR1 and CDR2 sequences are LNHDA and SQIVND (reference sequence). The CDR3 consists of 16 residues. CDR3: CASSPAGVATNEKLFF. As DNA, the CDR3 is TGTGCCAGTAGTCCGGCAGGAGTTGCAACTAATGAAAAACTGTTTTTT.

This clone turned up a few times. The chain couples TRBV27 to TRBJ1-6; 9 bases align to TRBD1. Trimming took 2 bases from V and 12 from J; bases not matched to a gene: 2. CDR1 MNHEY and CDR2 SMNVEV come from the germline V gene (reference sequence). This CDR3 region has 13 residues. This chain's CDR3 is CASSLDRGEPLHF. In DNA form, the CDR3 reads TGTGCCAGCAGTTTAGACAGGGGGGAACCCCTCCACTTT.

Ten or more counts support this clone. The J gene is TRBJ1-5, the V gene TRBV19; D remains unclear. The CDR3 spans 12 residues. Trimming pared 1 base from V and 6 bases from J, leaving 4 bases between. Germline assignment: CDR1 LNHDA and CDR2 SQIVND (reference sequence). The CDR3, as DNA: TGTGCCAGTAGTATAGGAGCTCAGCCCCAGCATTTT. Residues: CASSIGAQPQHF.

The J gene is TRBJ2-6, the V gene TRBV7-2; D not certain. V lost 0 bases and J lost 2, with 5 bases in between. Per germline, CDR1 SGHTA and CDR2 FQGNSA. The CDR3 totals 15 residues. The CDR3 region is CASSLAGTGANVLTF. CDR3 coding DNA: TGTGCCAGCAGCTTAGCAGGAACTGGGGCCAACGTCCTGACTTTC.

This clone was detected only once. J is TRBJ2-1 and V is TRBV19, with D possibly being TRBD1 (6 bases). Trimming removed 7 bases from V and 2 bases from J, with 15 bases in between. Germline assignment: CDR1 LNHDA and CDR2 SQIVND (reference sequence). This CDR3 is built from 15 residues. The CDR3 region has the DNA TGTGCCAGTACCAAACAGGGATCGCCCTACAATGAGCAGTTCTTC. Its translation is CASTKQGSPYNEQFF.

The gene calls are TRBV28 and TRBJ1-2; D is uncertain. CDR1 is MDHEN, CDR2 SYDVKM, per germline. This CDR3 region has 10 residues. V shed 4 bases and J shed 7 bases, with 4 bases lying between them. The CDR3 DNA reads TGTGCCAGCAGTTCGACTGGCTACACCTTC. Translated, it gives CASSSTGYTF.

The chain carries TRBV12-3 or TRBV12-4 and TRBJ1-2, with D possibly matching TRBD1 (5 bases). V shed 7 bases and J shed 5 bases, with 14 bases lying between them. The CDR3 consists of 13 residues. CDR3 loop: CASTVRGLYGYTF. The CDR3 nucleotides read TGTGCCAGCACCGTTCGGGGGTTGTATGGCTACACCTTC.

V gene TRBV6-4 combines with J gene TRBJ2-1, with unresolved D. The CDR3 has 13 residues. V shed 4 bases and J shed 9 bases, with 13 bases lying between them. Germline V gene data show CDR1 as MRHNA and CDR2 as SNTAGT. CDR3 amino acids: CASSVEGWGEQFF. The DNA of the CDR3 is TGTGCCAGCAGTGTTGAAGGGTGGGGTGAGCAGTTCTTC.

The chain combines TRBV19 with TRBJ1-1; D ambiguous. In germline, CDR1 is LNHDA, CDR2 SQIVND (reference sequence). CDR3 length: 15 amino acids. Trimming took off 1 base at V and 0 bases at J, with 9 bases between the two ends. The CDR3 coding sequence is TGTGCCAGTAGTATAGCGGGCACCCTGAACACTGAAGCTTTCTTT. Translation gives CASSIAGTLNTEAFF.